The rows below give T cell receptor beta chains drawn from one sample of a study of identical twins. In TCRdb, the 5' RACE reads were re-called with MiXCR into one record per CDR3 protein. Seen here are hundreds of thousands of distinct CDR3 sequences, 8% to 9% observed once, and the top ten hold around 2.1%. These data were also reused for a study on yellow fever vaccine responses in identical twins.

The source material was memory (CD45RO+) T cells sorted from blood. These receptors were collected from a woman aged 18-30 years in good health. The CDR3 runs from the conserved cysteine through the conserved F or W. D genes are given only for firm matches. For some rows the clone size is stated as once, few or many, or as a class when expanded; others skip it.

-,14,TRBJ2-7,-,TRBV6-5,TGTGCCAGCAGTTTGTCCTCGTTTGGGGGGGAGCAGTACTTC,CASSLSSFGGEQYF
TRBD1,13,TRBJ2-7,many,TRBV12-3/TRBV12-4,TGTGCCAGCAGTCCCGCCGACAGGGACGAGCAGTACTTC,CASSPADRDEQYF
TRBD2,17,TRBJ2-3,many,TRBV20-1,TGCAGTGCTAGAGTGCTAGCGGGGGCCCTCTACACAGATACGCAGTATTTT,CSARVLAGALYTDTQYF
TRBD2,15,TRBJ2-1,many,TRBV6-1,TGTGCCAGCAGCCTCGGGACTAGCGGGGGGCCGCAGCAGTTCTTC,CASSLGTSGGPQQFF
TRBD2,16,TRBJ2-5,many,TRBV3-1,TGTGCCAGCAGCCCTCGGACTAGCGGGGCCCAAGAGACCCAGTACTTC,CASSPRTSGAQETQYF
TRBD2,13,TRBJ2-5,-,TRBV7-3,TGTGCCAGCAGCCCAGGGACTAAAGAGACCCAGTACTTC,CASSPGTKETQYF
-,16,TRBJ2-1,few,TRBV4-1,TGCGCCAGCAGCTATAAAATCCGACAGACCTACAATGAGCAGTTCTTC,CASSYKIRQTYNEQFF
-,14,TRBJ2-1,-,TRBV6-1,TGTGCCAGCAGTGAAGGCGAGACTAGCAATGAGCAGTTCTTC,CASSEGETSNEQFF
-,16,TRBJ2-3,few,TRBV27,TGTGCCAGCAGTACAAGACAGTCCCCTGTAGTGGATACGCAGTATTTT,CASSTRQSPVVDTQYF
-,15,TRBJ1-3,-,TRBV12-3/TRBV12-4,TGTGCCAGCAGTTTGATGGGAGCGTCTGGAAACACCATATATTTT,CASSLMGASGNTIYF
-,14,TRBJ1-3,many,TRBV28,TGTGCCAGCACCGAGGGAGGGAATAGGAACACCATATATTTT,CASTEGGNRNTIYF
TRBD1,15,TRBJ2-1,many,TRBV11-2,TGTGCCAGCAGCCCCGGGACAGGGGCCTACAATGAGCAGTTCTTC,CASSPGTGAYNEQFF
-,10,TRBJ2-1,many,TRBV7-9,TGTGCCAGCAGCAATGTTGAGCAGTTCTTC,CASSNVEQFF
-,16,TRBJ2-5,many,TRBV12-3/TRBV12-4,TGTGCCAGCAGTGCCGGACGGACAGAAGGCCAAGAGACCCAGTACTTC,CASSAGRTEGQETQYF
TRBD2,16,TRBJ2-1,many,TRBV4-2,TGTGCCAGCAGCCGTGGGACTAGCGGCACCTACAATGAGCAGTTCTTC,CASSRGTSGTYNEQFF
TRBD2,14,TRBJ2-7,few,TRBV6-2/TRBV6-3,TGTGCCAGCAGTTACCCGAGCGGGAGGGACGAGCAGTACTTC,CASSYPSGRDEQYF
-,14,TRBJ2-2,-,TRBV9,TGTGCCAGCAGTTCAAGCGGGAACACCGGGGAGCTGTTTTTT,CASSSSGNTGELFF
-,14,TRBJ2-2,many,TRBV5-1,TGCGCCAGCAGCCCAGGGGTTGGCACCGGGGAGCTGTTTTTT,CASSPGVGTGELFF
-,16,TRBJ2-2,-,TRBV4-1,TGCGCCAGCAGCCAAGGGGGCGCATTTAGGGCCGGGGAGCTGTTTTTT,CASSQGGAFRAGELFF
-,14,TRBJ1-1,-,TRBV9,TGTGCCAGCAGCACTCACACGAGAATCACTGAAGCTTTCTTT,CASSTHTRITEAFF
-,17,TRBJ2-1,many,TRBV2,TGTGCCAGCAGTAGAGGCGCAGATAGTTTAACCTACAATGAGCAGTTCTTC,CASSRGADSLTYNEQFF
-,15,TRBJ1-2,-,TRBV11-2,TGTGCCAGCAGCTTAGACCTGACAGGACTCTATGGCTACACCTTC,CASSLDLTGLYGYTF
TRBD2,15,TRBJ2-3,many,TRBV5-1,TGCGCCAGCAGCTTTCTGACTAGCGAGACAGATACGCAGTATTTT,CASSFLTSETDTQYF